A single sample is the source of the 18 T cell receptor beta chains below, sequenced in a study of blood T cell repertoires in COVID-19. TCRdb's table, derived via immunoSEQ multiplex PCR, lists solely in-frame clones and lacks some. Of roughly 230,000 clones in the sample, 92% are singletons; the top ten hold 0.83%. Sequences were obtained from peripheral blood. The receptors stem from a young man with COVID-19, enrolled during active disease.

This chain joins TRBV10-3 and TRBJ1-1; 8 nucleotides agree with TRBD1. V shed 3 bases, J shed 4 bases, and the junction held 1 base outside the gene matches. CDR3 size: 13 residues. Germline lookup yields CDR1 ENHRY and CDR2 SYGVKD. CDR3 protein: CAISEQGGTEAFF. The CDR3 bases are TGTGCCATCAGTGAACAGGGGGGCACTGAAGCTTTCTTT.

The rearrangement uses TRBV25-1 and TRBJ2-1; D is possibly TRBD2 (6 bases). V lost 1 base to trimming and J lost 5 bases, with 9 bases between them. The CDR3 is made up of 14 amino acids. Looked up from germline, CDR1 is MGHDK and CDR2 is SYGVNS. CDR3 coding DNA: TGTGCCAGCAGTGAATGGGGGACTCACAATGAGCAGTTCTTC. Encoded protein: CASSEWGTHNEQFF. Together with reference TRBV25-1 and TRBJ2-1, the CDR3 gives the full variable domain: EADIYQTPRYLVIGTGKKITLECSQTMGHDKMYWYQQDPGMELHLIHYSYGVNSTEKGDLSSESTVSRIRTEHFPLTLESARPSHTSQYLCASSEWGTHNEQFFGPGTRLTVL.

This chain uses TRBV5-1 with TRBJ2-2; the D is unclear. Germline V gene sequence: CDR1 SGHRS, CDR2 YFSETQ. The CDR3 contains 16 residues. V gave up 1 base and J gave up 0 bases, with 10 bases separating them. CDR3 in DNA: TGCGCCAGCAGCTTGATTACAGCCGCGAACACCGGGGAGCTGTTTTTT. Amino acid sequence: CASSLITAANTGELFF.

The chain recombines TRBV18 with TRBJ2-7; a weak D match, TRBD2 (6 bases). Between the trimmed V and J ends, which lost 5 bases and 10 bases, there was a span of 12 bases. CDR1 and CDR2 (germline): KGHSH, LQKENI. This CDR3 has 11 amino acids. The DNA for the CDR3 is TGTGCCAGCTCATGGGACTCCGAACAGTACTTC. This codes for CASSWDSEQYF. The full variable domain, with the rest looked up from reference TRBV18 and TRBJ2-7, is NAGVMQNPRHLVRRRGQEARLRCSPMKGHSHVYWYRQLPEEGLKFMVYLQKENIIDESGMPKERFSAEFPKEGPSILRIQQVVRGDSAAYFCASSWDSEQYFGPGTRLTVT.

This chain connects TRBV7-6 to TRBJ2-2, with 11 bases identical to TRBD1. V lost 2 bases, J lost 6 bases, and 5 bases stayed unmatched. Germline V gene sequence: CDR1 SGHVS, CDR2 FNYEAQ. This CDR3 has 16 amino acids. The CDR3 protein is CASSLFPGQGAGELFF. The CDR3 nucleotides read TGTGCCAGCAGCTTATTTCCGGGACAGGGGGCCGGGGAGCTGTTTTTT.

This chain links TRBV7-9 with TRBJ2-7, with 9 bases identical to TRBD1. This CDR3 comprises 14 residues. The V gene's germline CDR1 is SEHNR and CDR2 FQNEAQ (reference sequence). The J segment lost 4 bases and the V segment lost 5 bases, leaving 6 bases of the junction unmatched. The CDR3 DNA follows: TGTGCCAGCAGCCATAGACAGGGGGGGTACGAGCAGTACTTC. Amino acid sequence: CASSHRQGGYEQYF.

This chain uses TRBV7-2 with TRBJ2-1, with D possibly TRBD2 on 6 matching bases. The CDR3 sequence is 17 residues long. Trimming stripped 1 base from V and 4 bases from J, with 17 bases between. CDR1 SGHTA and CDR2 FQGNSA come from the germline V gene. CDR3 nucleotide sequence: TGTGCCAGCAGCTTAGGGGGAGGCGGGGTGTTATACAATGAGCAGTTCTTC. This codes for CASSLGGGGVLYNEQFF.

The rearrangement uses TRBV2 and TRBJ1-1; D may be TRBD1 (5 bases). The germline CDR1 and CDR2 sequences are SNHLY and FYNNEI. Trimming shortened V by 3 bases and J by 4 bases, and 12 bases separated the two germline ends. The CDR3 spans 14 residues. The CDR3: CASSDNRGGTEAFF. CDR3 DNA sequence: TGTGCCAGCAGTGATAATCGGGGGGGCACTGAAGCTTTCTTT.

The V gene is TRBV3-1 (or the pseudogene TRBV3-2), the J gene TRBJ2-7, with 11 positions matching TRBD2. The germline V gene encodes CDR1 LGHDT and CDR2 YNNKEL (reference sequence). This CDR3 spans 18 amino acids. Trimming cost V 5 bases and J 4 bases; bases outside gene matches: 16. The CDR3 nucleotides read TGTGCCAGCAGCGGTGTAGGTAGCGGGGGGGCAATCACTTACGAGCAGTACTTC. Encoded protein: CASSGVGSGGAITYEQYF.

This sequence joins TRBV19 and TRBJ1-6; 9 bases map to TRBD1. Germline V gene lookup returns CDR1 LNHDA and CDR2 SQIVND (reference sequence). V was pared by 6 bases and J by 7 bases, with 7 bases of the junction left unmatched. The CDR3 is 15 amino acids. The chain's CDR3 is CASRGTGLRNSPLHF. The DNA of the CDR3 is TGTGCCAGTAGGGGGACAGGGCTTCGGAATTCACCCCTCCACTTT.

As DNA, the CDR3 is TGCGCCAGCAGCGGCCTCCCACTAGCGATGGGAGAGACCCAGTACTTC. Protein product: CASSGLPLAMGETQYF. The rearrangement uses TRBV5-1 and TRBJ2-5; 7 bases are a match to TRBD2. This CDR3 has 16 amino acids. Germline CDR1 SGHRS, CDR2 YFSETQ. After removal of 4 bases from V and 4 bases from J, the junction contained 13 bases not matched to a gene.

This clone came up once. V gene TRBV19 combines with J gene TRBJ2-3, with a tentative D call TRBD2 (6 bases). V was cut by 7 bases and J by 2 bases, with 13 bases left in between. The CDR3 length is 14 residues. Germline assignment: CDR1 LNHDA and CDR2 SQIVND (reference sequence). The CDR3 DNA sequence: TGTGCCAGTACTGCCGGCGGGGACACAGATACGCAGTATTTT. Amino acids: CASTAGGDTDTQYF. Using reference TRBV19 and TRBJ2-3 for the parts outside the CDR3, the full variable domain is DGGITQSPKYLFRKEGQNVTLSCEQNLNHDAMYWYRQDPGQGLRLIYYSQIVNDFQKGDIAEGYSVSREKKESFPLTVTSAQKNPTAFYLCASTAGGDTDTQYFGPGTRLTVL.

The CDR3 DNA is TGCGCCAGCAGCCAAGATGGCGGGACAGGGGCCCTGAACACTGAAGCTTTCTTT. Amino acids: CASSQDGGTGALNTEAFF. The chain carries TRBV4-1 and TRBJ1-1; 10 bases are a match to TRBD1. The CDR3 spans 18 residues. Losses at the gene ends were 0 bases for V and 0 bases for J; bases not matched to a gene: 7. Per the germline V gene, CDR1 is MGHRA and CDR2 is YSYEKL.

The chain recombines TRBV5-4 with TRBJ2-1, with D perhaps TRBD2 (6 bases). Germline CDR1 is SGHNT and CDR2 is YYREEE (reference sequence). Between the trimmed V and J ends, which lost 0 bases and 7 bases, there was a span of 14 bases. The CDR3 totals 15 residues. The CDR3 DNA follows: TGTGCCAGCAGCTTGGGGGGGGAAGGTCGAAATGAGCAGTTCTTC. Translating it yields CASSLGGEGRNEQFF.

This rearrangement joins TRBV6-5 to TRBJ2-5, with D possibly being TRBD1 (5 bases). The germline V gene has CDR1 MNHEY and CDR2 SVGAGI. Trimming took 6 bases from V and 5 from J, leaving 16 bases between them. The CDR3 runs 14 residues. The CDR3 sequence is CASRPQGGRETQYF. CDR3 sequence (DNA): TGTGCCAGCAGGCCCCAGGGTGGAAGGGAGACCCAGTACTTC.

This sequence joins TRBV30 and TRBJ2-5; 12 nucleotides agree with TRBD2. V lost 2 bases, J lost 5 bases, and 3 bases stayed unmatched. The CDR3 runs 14 residues. Germline assignment: CDR1 GTSNPN and CDR2 SVGIG (reference sequence). CDR3 coding DNA: TGTGCCTGGAGTACCACTAGCGGGGGGGAGACCCAGTACTTC. Protein: CAWSTTSGGETQYF.

The V gene is TRBV12-5, the J gene TRBJ2-5; 9 nucleotides agree with TRBD1. The V segment lost 4 bases and the J segment 2 bases; nucleotides outside the gene matches: 5. The CDR3 contains 15 residues. The germline V gene has CDR1 LGHNT and CDR2 FRNRAP. CDR3: CASGSTGTGQETQYF. The CDR3 nucleotides read TGTGCTAGTGGTTCTACCGGGACAGGGCAAGAGACCCAGTACTTC.

The CDR3 DNA reads TGTGCCACCAGCGCTTCCGACAGCTCCTACGAGCAGTACTTC. It codes for CATSASDSSYEQYF. The rearrangement uses TRBV15 and TRBJ2-7; tentative D call: TRBD1 (5 bases). This CDR3 spans 14 amino acids. V was trimmed by 5 bases and J by 0 bases, leaving 11 bases between them. Germline V gene sequence: CDR1 LNHNV, CDR2 YYDKDF (reference sequence).